These T cell receptor beta chains were read from a single sample in a study of vaccination effects on CD4 cells after COVID-19. The method was immunoSEQ multiplex PCR; TCRdb's version includes in-frame clones alone and lacks a portion of them. Among around 30,000 clones listed, around two thirds were seen once. These TCRs' antigens remain unknown. The sequences come from CD4+ T cells from PBMCs cultured without peptide, collected before COVID-19 vaccination. The source is a human donor who received a COVID-19 vaccine. The CDR3 runs from the conserved cysteine through the conserved F or W. D genes are given only for firm matches. A row's size may be missing; if present it is once, few, many or a size class.

j_call d_call clone_size v_call cdr3_aa cdr3_nt
TRBJ1-2 - - TRBV6-2/TRBV6-3 CASSLGQNYGYTF TGTGCCAGCAGTCTCGGACAGAACTATGGCTACACCTTC
TRBJ2-7 TRBD2 - TRBV6-1 CASSEEGWTSGYEQYF TGTGCCAGCAGTGAGGAGGGATGGACTAGCGGCTACGAGCAGTACTTC
TRBJ1-4 - few TRBV5-4 CASSMDSYNEKLFF TGTGCCAGCAGTATGGACAGTTATAATGAAAAACTGTTTTTT
TRBJ2-7 TRBD1 - TRBV6-5 CARTRRQGDYEQYF TGTGCCAGAACTCGTCGCCAGGGGGACTACGAGCAGTACTTC
TRBJ1-2 - - TRBV29-1 CSVEDLEVWGPLGPYGYTF TGCAGCGTTGAGGATTTGGAGGTGTGGGGTCCCCTAGGACCCTATGGCTACACCTTC
TRBJ1-2 - - TRBV5-1 CASSLGGANYGYTF TGCGCCAGCAGCTTGGGTGGTGCTAACTATGGCTACACCTTC
TRBJ1-5 - few TRBV5-8 CASSYEGYSNQPQHF TGTGCCAGCAGCTACGAAGGATATAGCAATCAGCCCCAGCATTTT
TRBJ2-2 - once TRBV7-9 CASSLLTSLTGELFF TGTGCCAGCAGCTTACTAACTAGCCTCACCGGGGAGCTGTTTTTT
TRBJ2-7 - - TRBV12-3/TRBV12-4 CASSPDSTEQYF TGTGCCAGCAGCCCCGACAGCACCGAGCAGTACTTC
TRBJ2-3 - - TRBV11-2 CASREKVDTDTQYF TGTGCCAGCAGGGAAAAGGTTGACACAGATACGCAGTATTTT
TRBJ2-1 TRBD1 - TRBV28 CASSLRGRWGSSYNEQFF TGTGCCAGCAGTTTAAGGGGGCGGTGGGGAAGCTCCTACAATGAGCAGTTCTTC
TRBJ2-7 - - TRBV18 CASSPGVPYEQYF TGTGCCAGCTCACCCGGGGTCCCCTACGAGCAGTACTTC
TRBJ1-5 - - TRBV5-8 CASSGGLGNQPQHF TGTGCCAGCAGCGGAGGGTTAGGCAATCAGCCCCAGCATTTT
TRBJ2-2 - - TRBV6-1 CASSDPSDRGLAGGAGELFF TGTGCCAGCAGTGACCCCTCGGACAGGGGGCTAGCGGGAGGTGCCGGGGAGCTGTTTTTT
TRBJ2-1 - - TRBV2 CASSLGLAEQFF TGTGCCAGCAGCCTGGGGCTAGCGGAGCAGTTCTTC
TRBJ1-1 TRBD1 - TRBV19 CASTTATGLGTEAFF TGTGCCAGTACTACAGCGACAGGGTTAGGCACTGAAGCTTTCTTT
TRBJ1-5 - - TRBV10-3 CAISQDNQPQHF TGTGCCATCTCCCAGGATAATCAGCCCCAGCATTTT
TRBJ2-5 TRBD2 - TRBV3-1/TRBV3-2 CASSPTVLGLAAQETQYF TGTGCCAGCAGCCCCACCGTTCTAGGGCTAGCGGCCCAAGAGACCCAGTACTTC
TRBJ1-1 - few TRBV5-4 CASSFRGNTEAFF TGTGCCAGCAGCTTCCGGGGGAACACTGAAGCTTTCTTT
TRBJ2-1 - - TRBV5-1 CASSNDQNQDAEQFF TGCGCCAGCAGTAACGACCAGAACCAAGATGCTGAGCAGTTCTTC
TRBJ2-2 TRBD2 - TRBV3-1/TRBV3-2 CASSQGVPSGTGELFF TGTGCCAGCAGCCAAGGGGTTCCTAGCGGCACCGGGGAGCTGTTTTTT
TRBJ2-5 - - TRBV18 CASSPQETQYF TGTGCCAGCTCACCACAAGAGACCCAGTACTTC
TRBJ1-2 - few TRBV30 CAWSVGDTGHYGYTF TGTGCCTGGAGTGTAGGGGACACTGGGCACTATGGCTACACCTTC
TRBJ2-7 - - TRBV24-1 CATSDQTESSYEQYF TGTGCCACCAGTGACCAGACAGAAAGCTCCTACGAGCAGTACTTC
TRBJ2-2 - - TRBV18 CASSGVGELFF TGTGCCAGCTCCGGGGTCGGGGAGCTGTTTTTT
TRBJ1-1 TRBD1 - TRBV6-2/TRBV6-3 CASSGRTGYMNTEAFF TGTGCCAGCAGTGGAAGGACAGGGTATATGAACACTGAAGCTTTCTTT
TRBJ1-5 - - TRBV30 CAWSVLDRKNQPQHF TGTGCCTGGAGTGTACTCGACAGGAAAAATCAGCCCCAGCATTTT
TRBJ2-7 - - TRBV7-8 CASSQGHNSYEQYF TGTGCCAGCAGTCAAGGTCACAACTCCTACGAGCAGTACTTC
TRBJ2-5 - - TRBV20-1 CSAGSQETQYF TGCAGTGCTGGAAGCCAAGAGACCCAGTACTTC
TRBJ2-7 - - TRBV5-6 CASSLPPSYEQYF TGTGCCAGCAGCCTTCCACCCTCCTACGAGCAGTACTTC
TRBJ2-5 - - TRBV7-2 CASSWWETQYF TGTGCCAGCAGCTGGTGGGAGACCCAGTACTTC
TRBJ1-3 TRBD1 medium-sized TRBV11-2 CASSGGQVLHGNTIYF TGTGCCAGCAGCGGAGGACAGGTGTTACACGGAAACACCATATATTTT
TRBJ2-7 - once TRBV27 CASSTLGGYEQYF TGTGCCAGCAGTACCTTAGGGGGGTACGAGCAGTACTTC
TRBJ2-7 TRBD2 - TRBV2 CASSVPITSGSPYEQYF TGTGCCAGCAGTGTCCCTATAACTAGCGGGAGTCCCTACGAGCAGTACTTC
TRBJ1-4 TRBD1 few TRBV7-4 CASSLPRQGTTNEKLFF TGTGCCAGCAGCTTGCCCCGACAGGGCACAACTAATGAAAAACTGTTTTTT
TRBJ2-7 - few TRBV11-2 CASSSLIDESYEQYF TGTGCCAGCAGCTCCCTTATAGATGAGAGCTACGAGCAGTACTTC
TRBJ2-7 TRBD2 - TRBV2 CASSSGSQYEQYF TGTGCCAGCAGCAGCGGGAGCCAATACGAGCAGTACTTC
TRBJ2-7 TRBD1 - TRBV5-4 CASSPTGGNFYEQYF TGTGCCAGCAGCCCGACAGGGGGCAATTTCTACGAGCAGTACTTC
TRBJ1-2 - - TRBV6-5 CASRSTGGYGYTF TGTGCCAGCAGGTCGACAGGTGGATATGGCTACACCTTC
TRBJ1-5 - - TRBV21-1 CASRPDGRNQPQHF TGTGCCAGCAGACCAGACGGACGCAATCAGCCCCAGCATTTT
TRBJ2-7 - - TRBV27 CASSLGGPGSYEQYF TGTGCCAGCAGTTTAGGGGGCCCTGGCTCCTACGAGCAGTACTTC
TRBJ1-2 - once TRBV5-5 CASSLAGAEGDYGYTF TGTGCCAGCAGCTTGGCCGGGGCAGAAGGAGACTATGGCTACACCTTC
TRBJ2-1 - - TRBV7-9 CASSLRGYEQFF TGTGCCAGCAGCCTACGGGGGTATGAGCAGTTCTTC
TRBJ1-6 TRBD1 few TRBV25-1 CASSTTGTGNSPLHF TGTGCCAGCAGCACCACCGGGACAGGGAATTCACCCCTCCACTTT
TRBJ2-5 - - TRBV30 CAWSRRLQETQYF TGTGCCTGGAGTCGCAGGCTGCAAGAGACCCAGTACTTC
TRBJ2-3 - - TRBV6-5 CASSYGGISRQYF TGTGCCAGCAGTTACGGGGGCATTAGTAGGCAGTATTTT
TRBJ2-5 TRBD2 - TRBV7-2 CASSLGTSGVKTQYF TGTGCCAGCAGCTTAGGGACTAGCGGGGTGAAGACCCAGTACTTC
TRBJ1-2 TRBD1 - TRBV18 CASSHGQGASIYGYTF TGTGCCAGCTCCCACGGACAGGGGGCGAGCATTTATGGCTACACCTTC
TRBJ2-7 - - TRBV9 CASSVGLLDSEQYF TGTGCCAGCAGCGTAGGTCTTCTAGATAGCGAGCAGTACTTC